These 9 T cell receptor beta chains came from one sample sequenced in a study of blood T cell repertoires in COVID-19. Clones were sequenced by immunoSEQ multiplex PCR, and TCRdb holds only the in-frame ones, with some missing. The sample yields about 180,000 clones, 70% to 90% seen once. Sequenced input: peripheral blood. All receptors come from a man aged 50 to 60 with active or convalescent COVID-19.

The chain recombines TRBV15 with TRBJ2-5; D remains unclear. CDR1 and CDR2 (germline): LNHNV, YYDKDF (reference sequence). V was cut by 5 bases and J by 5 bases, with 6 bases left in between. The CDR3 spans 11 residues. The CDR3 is CATSRMETQYF. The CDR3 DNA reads TGTGCCACCAGCCGTATGGAGACCCAGTACTTC. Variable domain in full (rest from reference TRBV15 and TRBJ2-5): DAMVIQNPRYQVTQFGKPVTLSCSQTLNHNVMYWYQQKSSQAPKLLFHYYDKDFNNEADTPDNFQSRRPNTSFCFLDIRSPGLGDTAMYLCATSRMETQYFGPGTRLLVL.

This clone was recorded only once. CDR3: CASSRAGDRYNEQFF. CDR3 nucleotide sequence: TGTGCCAGCAGCCGAGCGGGAGACAGATACAATGAGCAGTTCTTC. The chain is built from TRBV7-3 and TRBJ2-1, with TRBD2 matching 8 bases. Trimming removed 5 bases from V and 4 bases from J; junction bases left unmatched: 7. The CDR3 runs to 15 residues. Germline-derived CDR1 and CDR2 are SGHTA and FQGTGA. Looking up the rest from reference TRBV7-3 and TRBJ2-1 gives the full variable domain: GAGVSQTPSNKVTEKGKYVELRCDPISGHTALYWYRQSLGQGPEFLIYFQGTGAADDSGLPNDRFFAVRPEGSVSTLKIQRTERGDSAVYLCASSRAGDRYNEQFFGPGTRLTVL.

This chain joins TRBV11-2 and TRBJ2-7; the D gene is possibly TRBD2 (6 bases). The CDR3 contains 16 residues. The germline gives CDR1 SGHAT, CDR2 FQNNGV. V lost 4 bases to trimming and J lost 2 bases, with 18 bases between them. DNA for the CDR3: TGTGCCAGCAGCTGGCTCGGAGGGGCCAAACCCTACGAGCAGTACTTC. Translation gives CASSWLGGAKPYEQYF.

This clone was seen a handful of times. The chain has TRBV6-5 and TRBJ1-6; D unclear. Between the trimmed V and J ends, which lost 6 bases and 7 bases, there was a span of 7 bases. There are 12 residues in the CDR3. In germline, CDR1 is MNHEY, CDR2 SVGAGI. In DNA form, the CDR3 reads TGTGCCAGCAGGGGGAGGAATTCACCCCTCCACTTT. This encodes CASRGRNSPLHF.

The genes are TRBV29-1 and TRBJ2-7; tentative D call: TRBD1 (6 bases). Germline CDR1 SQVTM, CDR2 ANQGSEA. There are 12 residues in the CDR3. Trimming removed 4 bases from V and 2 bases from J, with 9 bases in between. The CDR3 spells CSVARGTYEQYF. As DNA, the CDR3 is TGCAGCGTTGCCAGGGGAACCTACGAGCAGTACTTC.

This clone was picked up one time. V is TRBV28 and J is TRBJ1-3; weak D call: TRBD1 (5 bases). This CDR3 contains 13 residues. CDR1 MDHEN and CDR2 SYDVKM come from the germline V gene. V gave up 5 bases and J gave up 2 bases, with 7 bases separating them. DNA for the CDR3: TGTGCCAGCAGTCAGGGAACTGGAAACACCATATATTTT. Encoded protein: CASSQGTGNTIYF.

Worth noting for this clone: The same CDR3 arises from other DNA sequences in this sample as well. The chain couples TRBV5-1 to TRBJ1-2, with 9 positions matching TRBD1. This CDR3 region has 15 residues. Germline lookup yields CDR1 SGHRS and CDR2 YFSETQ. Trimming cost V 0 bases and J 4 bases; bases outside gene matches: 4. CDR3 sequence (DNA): TGCGCCAGCAGCTTGGATGGACAGGGGAGCTATGGCTACACCTTC. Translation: CASSLDGQGSYGYTF.

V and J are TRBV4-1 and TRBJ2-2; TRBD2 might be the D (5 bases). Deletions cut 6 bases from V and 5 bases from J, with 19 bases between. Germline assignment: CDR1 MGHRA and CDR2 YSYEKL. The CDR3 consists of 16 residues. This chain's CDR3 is CASSLGAGRKTGELFF. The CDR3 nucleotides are TGCGCCAGCAGTCTTGGTGCGGGCCGGAAAACCGGGGAGCTGTTTTTT.

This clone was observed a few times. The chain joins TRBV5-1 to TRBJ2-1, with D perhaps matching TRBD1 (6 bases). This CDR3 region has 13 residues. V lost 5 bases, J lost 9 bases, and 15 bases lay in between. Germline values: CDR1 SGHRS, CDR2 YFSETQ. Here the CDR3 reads CASRPNRVGEQFF. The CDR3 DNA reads TGCGCCAGCAGGCCGAACAGGGTTGGTGAGCAGTTCTTC.